The rows below give T cell receptor beta chains drawn from one sample of a study of T-cell reconstitution after alpha-beta-depleted transplantation in children. TCRdb itself ran the PCR reads through MiXCR, one entry per CDR3 protein. The sample records about 540,000 distinct CDR3 sequences, about 18% being singletons. The specimen comprised PBMCs from the stem cell graft donor, sampled from the stem cell graft. The receptors stem from a human donor who donated a stem cell graft to a child with acute lymphoblastic leukemia. CDR3s include the opening cysteine and the closing phenylalanine or tryptophan. Fields, in order: clone size, V gene, D gene, J gene, CDR3 DNA, CDR3 protein. The D gene is left open where the match is weak. For some rows the clone size is stated as once, few or many, or as a class when expanded; others skip it.

>.|TRBV6-1|TRBD2|TRBJ2-1
TGTGCCAGCAGTGAAGCGAGGGGGACTAGCGGGAGTGATGAGCAGTTCTTC
CASSEARGTSGSDEQFF
>.|TRBV9|TRBD2|TRBJ2-7
TGTGCCAGCAGCGCCGACCAAGCGGGACTCTACGAGCAGTACTTC
CASSADQAGLYEQYF
>.|TRBV2|TRBD2|TRBJ2-1
TGTGCCAGCAGTGCGCTAGCGGGCTCCTACAATGAGCAGTTCTTC
CASSALAGSYNEQFF
>few|TRBV20-1|.|TRBJ2-3
TGCAGTGCTAGAGATTGGGGACCCCGGAGGTCGCAGTATTTT
CSARDWGPRRSQYF
>few|TRBV7-9|.|TRBJ1-5
TGTGCCAGCAGCTTAGAACAGAGCAATCAGCCCCAGCATTTT
CASSLEQSNQPQHF
>.|TRBV5-5|.|TRBJ1-6
TGTGCCAGCAGCCCGCAGAGGGCCCTAATGGGGTTACCCCTCCACTTT
CASSPQRALMGLPLHF
>.|TRBV7-9|TRBD2|TRBJ2-7
TGTGCCAGCAGCTTAGCGCGGGGGATGGATTCCTACGAGCAGTACTTC
CASSLARGMDSYEQYF
>.|TRBV12-3/TRBV12-4|TRBD2|TRBJ2-3
TGTGCCAGCAGTTCCATAGCGGGCGGGAGCACAGATACGCAGTATTTT
CASSSIAGGSTDTQYF
>.|TRBV6-1|.|TRBJ2-1
TGTGCCAGCACTCCAGCGCGGGACGGCTACAATGAGCAGTTCTTC
CASTPARDGYNEQFF
>.|TRBV20-1|TRBD2|TRBJ2-2
TGCAGTGCTAGAGACCCCGGGCGACGCGGGAGCGCCGGGGAGCTGTTTTTT
CSARDPGRRGSAGELFF
>.|TRBV7-9|TRBD1|TRBJ2-7
TGTGCCAGCAGCACCGACAGGGAGATTTCCCTCTACGAGCAGTACTTC
CASSTDREISLYEQYF
>many|TRBV3-1|.|TRBJ2-7
TGTGCCAGCAGCCGGTACTTCGACGAGCAGTACTTC
CASSRYFDEQYF
>many|TRBV18|TRBD2|TRBJ2-4
TGTGCCAGCTCACCCGCGGGAGTAGCCAAAAACATTCAGTACTTC
CASSPAGVAKNIQYF
>.|TRBV19|TRBD1|TRBJ2-1
TGTGCCAGTAATCCCCGGGACAGCTACAATGAGCAGTTCTTC
CASNPRDSYNEQFF